Presented here are 2 T cell receptor beta chains from one specimen sequenced in a study of Ad26.COV2.S vaccination and SARS-CoV-2 variants. Sequencing was performed with immunoSEQ multiplex PCR; in TCRdb, only in-frame clones are kept and a portion is missing. Of about 100,000 clones listed, 80% were seen once; the top ten hold 15% to 20%. This material consisted of peripheral blood, taken after recovery from COVID-19. These receptors all stem from a human donor who had recovered from COVID-19.

The V gene is TRBV18, the J gene TRBJ2-7, with TRBD1 identical over 7 bases. V trimming: 6 bases; J trimming: 0 bases; junction bases outside the gene matches: 14. The CDR3 consists of 17 residues. CDR1 is KGHSH and CDR2 is LQKENI in the germline V gene. The CDR3 DNA follows: TGTGCCAGCTCGTTTTTTAGGTTTGGACAGGCCTCCTACGAGCAGTACTTC. Its translation: CASSFFRFGQASYEQYF.

This clone has only a few counts. The chain uses TRBV14 and TRBJ2-3, with 7 nucleotides matching TRBD1. The germline gives CDR1 SGHDN, CDR2 FVKESK. Trimming removed 1 base from V and 14 bases from J; junction bases left unmatched: 6. The CDR3 has 12 residues. This chain's CDR3 is CASSQGLDRLYF. The DNA for the CDR3 is TGTGCCAGCAGCCAAGGATTGGACAGGTTGTATTTT. The complete variable domain, with remaining parts taken from reference TRBV14 and TRBJ2-3, reads EAGVTQFPSHSVIEKGQTVTLRCDPISGHDNLYWYRRVMGKEIKFLLHFVKESKQDESGMPNNRFLAERTGGTYSTLKVQPAELEDSGVYFCASSQGLDRLYFGPGTRLTVL.